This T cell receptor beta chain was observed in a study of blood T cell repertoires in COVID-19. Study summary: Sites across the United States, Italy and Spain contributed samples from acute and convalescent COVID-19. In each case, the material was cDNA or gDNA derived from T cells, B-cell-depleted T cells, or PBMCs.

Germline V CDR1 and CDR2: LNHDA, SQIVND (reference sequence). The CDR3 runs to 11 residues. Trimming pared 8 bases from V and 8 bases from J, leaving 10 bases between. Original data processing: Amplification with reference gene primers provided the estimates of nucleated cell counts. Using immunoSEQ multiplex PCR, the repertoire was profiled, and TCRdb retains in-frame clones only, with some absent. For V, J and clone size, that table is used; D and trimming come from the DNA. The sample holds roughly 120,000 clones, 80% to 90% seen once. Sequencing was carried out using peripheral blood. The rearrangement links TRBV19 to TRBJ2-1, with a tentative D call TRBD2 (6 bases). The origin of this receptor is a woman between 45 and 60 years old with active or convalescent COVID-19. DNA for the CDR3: TGTGCCAGTTTGGGAGGTCATGAGCAGTTCTTC. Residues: CASLGGHEQFF.